The rows below give T cell receptor beta chains drawn from one sample of a study of T cell changes during pregnancy in multiple sclerosis. Profiling relied on immunoSEQ multiplex PCR, and the TCRdb table lists in-frame clones only, not all of them. The sample shows around 100,000 clones, about nine tenths of them seen only once. Source: peripheral blood, taken in the second trimester of pregnancy. Receptors were obtained from a female donor in good health, enrolled as a control in a pregnancy study. The CDR3 runs from the conserved cysteine through the conserved F or W. The D gene is left open where the match is weak. Only some rows state a clone size, as once, few, many or a class for expanded clones.

v_call: TRBV7-2; j_call: TRBJ1-1; clone_size: once; d_call: NA; cdr3_nt: TGTGCCAGCAGCTATAGCCGAGGGATGAACACTGAAGCTTTCTTT; cdr3_aa: CASSYSRGMNTEAFF
v_call: TRBV18; j_call: TRBJ2-5; clone_size: NA; d_call: NA; cdr3_nt: TGTGCCAGCTCACCCCTGACAGAACTTGAGACCCAGTACTTC; cdr3_aa: CASSPLTELETQYF
v_call: TRBV28; j_call: TRBJ2-7; clone_size: NA; d_call: NA; cdr3_nt: TGTGCCAGCAGTTTTCTCGCCGGGACTTCCAGCTCCTACGAGCAGTACTTC; cdr3_aa: CASSFLAGTSSSYEQYF
v_call: TRBV27; j_call: TRBJ1-6; clone_size: NA; d_call: NA; cdr3_nt: TGTGCCAGCAGTCTTGAAAACCTCGGGTCACCCCTCCACTTT; cdr3_aa: CASSLENLGSPLHF
v_call: TRBV7-8; j_call: TRBJ1-3; clone_size: once; d_call: NA; cdr3_nt: TGTGCCAGCAGCCGGGGGACCGGAGACTCTGGAAACACCATATATTTT; cdr3_aa: CASSRGTGDSGNTIYF
v_call: TRBV5-1; j_call: TRBJ2-1; clone_size: NA; d_call: TRBD1; cdr3_nt: TGCGCCAGCAGCCTACTGCCCGGGACAGTGAGCAACAATGAGCAGTTCTTC; cdr3_aa: CASSLLPGTVSNNEQFF
v_call: TRBV28; j_call: TRBJ2-7; clone_size: NA; d_call: TRBD1; cdr3_nt: TGTGCCAGCAGTTCCGGGACAGGGGGACGGTTTCTCGTTGAGCAGTACTTC; cdr3_aa: CASSSGTGGRFLVEQYF
v_call: TRBV18; j_call: TRBJ2-7; clone_size: NA; d_call: TRBD1; cdr3_nt: TGTGCCAGCTCATCCGCAGGGGGCCCCTACGAGCAGTACTTC; cdr3_aa: CASSSAGGPYEQYF
v_call: TRBV6-1; j_call: TRBJ1-1; clone_size: NA; d_call: NA; cdr3_nt: TGTGCCAGTGTGCTGGTAGGACAGATGAACACTGAAGCTTTCTTT; cdr3_aa: CASVLVGQMNTEAFF
v_call: TRBV18; j_call: TRBJ1-2; clone_size: NA; d_call: TRBD1; cdr3_nt: TGTGCCAGCTCACCCGACAGGGATCTCAACTATGGCTACACCTTC; cdr3_aa: CASSPDRDLNYGYTF
v_call: TRBV5-1; j_call: TRBJ2-1; clone_size: few; d_call: NA; cdr3_nt: TGCGCCAGCAGCTTGGCCAGCCAGGGGCAGTTCTTC; cdr3_aa: CASSLASQGQFF
v_call: TRBV4-2; j_call: TRBJ1-3; clone_size: few; d_call: NA; cdr3_nt: TGTGCCAGCAGCCAGCTCGGGGGGGCTGGAAACACCATATATTTT; cdr3_aa: CASSQLGGAGNTIYF
v_call: TRBV18; j_call: TRBJ2-7; clone_size: NA; d_call: NA; cdr3_nt: TGTGCCAGCTCACCAGGGGAGTCGCGGGCCTACGAGCAGTACTTC; cdr3_aa: CASSPGESRAYEQYF
v_call: TRBV11-2; j_call: TRBJ1-2; clone_size: NA; d_call: TRBD1; cdr3_nt: TGTGCCAGCAGAACGGGACAGTACTATGGCTACACCTTC; cdr3_aa: CASRTGQYYGYTF
v_call: TRBV7-8; j_call: TRBJ1-6; clone_size: once; d_call: NA; cdr3_nt: TGTGCCAGCAGCTTAGACGGGCCCCGGGGAGGCAATTCACCCCTCCACTTT; cdr3_aa: CASSLDGPRGGNSPLHF
v_call: TRBV7-7; j_call: TRBJ2-1; clone_size: NA; d_call: TRBD2; cdr3_nt: TGTGCTAGCAGCGCTAGCGGGAGCCTCTCGTTGGATGAGCAGTTCTTC; cdr3_aa: CASSASGSLSLDEQFF
v_call: TRBV7-9; j_call: TRBJ1-1; clone_size: NA; d_call: NA; cdr3_nt: TGTGCCAGCAGCTTAAGAGCGGCAGCTTTCTTT; cdr3_aa: CASSLRAAAFF
v_call: TRBV27; j_call: TRBJ1-1; clone_size: NA; d_call: TRBD1; cdr3_nt: TGTGCCAGCAACGCCGACAGGGTGAACACTGAAGCTTTCTTT; cdr3_aa: CASNADRVNTEAFF
v_call: TRBV19; j_call: TRBJ1-2; clone_size: NA; d_call: TRBD1; cdr3_nt: TGTGCCAGTAGTACAGGACAGGCCGGCTACACCTTC; cdr3_aa: CASSTGQAGYTF
v_call: TRBV7-2; j_call: TRBJ1-2; clone_size: NA; d_call: NA; cdr3_nt: TGTGCCAGCAGCCCAACAACGAACTATGGCTACACCTTC; cdr3_aa: CASSPTTNYGYTF
v_call: TRBV4-2; j_call: TRBJ2-7; clone_size: NA; d_call: NA; cdr3_nt: TGTGCCAGCAGCCAAGTCCTCGAGGGGGGGTCATCCTACGAGCAGTACTTC; cdr3_aa: CASSQVLEGGSSYEQYF
v_call: TRBV2; j_call: TRBJ2-7; clone_size: NA; d_call: NA; cdr3_nt: TGTGCCAGCAGCCGAAACCCGGGGGAGCAGTACTTC; cdr3_aa: CASSRNPGEQYF
v_call: TRBV6-1; j_call: TRBJ2-1; clone_size: once; d_call: NA; cdr3_nt: TGTGCCGCGGACACATACAATGAGCAGTTCTTC; cdr3_aa: CAADTYNEQFF
v_call: TRBV1; j_call: TRBJ1-4; clone_size: NA; d_call: NA; cdr3_nt: NA; cdr3_aa: CTSSQVGQGAKGNEKLFF
v_call: TRBV18; j_call: TRBJ2-3; clone_size: NA; d_call: NA; cdr3_nt: TGTGCCAGCTCCGGACGAGGGATACGCCGCACAGATACGCAGTATTTT; cdr3_aa: CASSGRGIRRTDTQYF
v_call: TRBV19; j_call: TRBJ1-6; clone_size: once; d_call: NA; cdr3_nt: TGTGCCAGTAGTAAGGCTTGGAGGGAGTCACCCCTCCACTTT; cdr3_aa: CASSKAWRESPLHF
v_call: TRBV18; j_call: TRBJ2-7; clone_size: few; d_call: NA; cdr3_nt: TGTGCCAGCTCACCACAACAGGGAAGGAGTGTCGAGCAGTACTTC; cdr3_aa: CASSPQQGRSVEQYF
v_call: TRBV6-1; j_call: TRBJ2-3; clone_size: NA; d_call: NA; cdr3_nt: TGTGCCAGCAGTGAACTAGCTAGCACAGATACGCAGTATTTT; cdr3_aa: CASSELASTDTQYF
v_call: TRBV5-1; j_call: TRBJ1-2; clone_size: NA; d_call: TRBD1; cdr3_nt: TGCGCCAGCAGACCCCGTGGGACAGGAAGATATGGCTACACCTTC; cdr3_aa: CASRPRGTGRYGYTF
v_call: TRBV10-3; j_call: TRBJ1-1; clone_size: NA; d_call: NA; cdr3_nt: TGTGCCATCACGGCGATGGGCAGCAGGAACACTGAAGCTTTCTTT; cdr3_aa: CAITAMGSRNTEAFF
v_call: TRBV19; j_call: TRBJ1-2; clone_size: NA; d_call: TRBD1; cdr3_nt: TGTGCCAGTAGTCAGAAAGGGGGCCTATCCAACTATGGCTACACCTTC; cdr3_aa: CASSQKGGLSNYGYTF
v_call: TRBV29-1; j_call: TRBJ1-2; clone_size: NA; d_call: TRBD1; cdr3_nt: TGCAGCGCAGGGGGCCAATACTATGGCTACACCTTC; cdr3_aa: CSAGGQYYGYTF
v_call: TRBV6-5; j_call: TRBJ2-7; clone_size: NA; d_call: NA; cdr3_nt: TGTGCCAGCAGCCCCGCCCGAGGCTTCGAGCAGTACTTC; cdr3_aa: CASSPARGFEQYF
v_call: TRBV4-1; j_call: TRBJ1-1; clone_size: NA; d_call: NA; cdr3_nt: TGCGCCAGCAGCCAAGAAGAGAGGGAGGGAATGGCTTTCTTT; cdr3_aa: CASSQEEREGMAFF
v_call: TRBV19; j_call: TRBJ2-7; clone_size: NA; d_call: NA; cdr3_nt: TGTGCCAGTAGGTGGGCGGGTACCAGCTCCTACGAGCAGTACTTC; cdr3_aa: CASRWAGTSSYEQYF
v_call: TRBV4-1; j_call: TRBJ1-1; clone_size: NA; d_call: TRBD1; cdr3_nt: TGCGCCAGCAGCCTCACACCGACGGGACAGTTCCCCACTGAAGCTTTCTTT; cdr3_aa: CASSLTPTGQFPTEAFF
v_call: TRBV4-1; j_call: TRBJ1-4; clone_size: NA; d_call: TRBD1; cdr3_nt: TGCGCCAGCAGCCAAGGGACAGGGAGTAATGAAAAACTGTTTTTT; cdr3_aa: CASSQGTGSNEKLFF
v_call: TRBV4-1; j_call: TRBJ1-1; clone_size: NA; d_call: TRBD1; cdr3_nt: TGCGCCAGCAGCCACCAGACAGGGGCGCAACTTGAAGCTTTCTTT; cdr3_aa: CASSHQTGAQLEAFF
v_call: TRBV9; j_call: TRBJ2-7; clone_size: once; d_call: TRBD2; cdr3_nt: TGTGCCAGCAGCGCCACCGGGACTAGTTCCTACGAGCAGTACTTC; cdr3_aa: CASSATGTSSYEQYF
v_call: TRBV18; j_call: TRBJ2-2; clone_size: NA; d_call: NA; cdr3_nt: TGTGCCAGCTCACCAAGTCAGGGGAACACCGGGGAGCTGTTTTTT; cdr3_aa: CASSPSQGNTGELFF
v_call: TRBV5-1; j_call: TRBJ2-6; clone_size: NA; d_call: TRBD2; cdr3_nt: TGCGCCAGCAGCACGGGAGGGAGCTCTGGGGCCAACGTCCTGACTTTC; cdr3_aa: CASSTGGSSGANVLTF
v_call: TRBV10-3; j_call: TRBJ1-1; clone_size: NA; d_call: TRBD1; cdr3_nt: TGTGCCATCAGGGGACAGCCGTCCTTGGAAGCTTTCTTT; cdr3_aa: CAIRGQPSLEAFF
v_call: TRBV18; j_call: TRBJ2-1; clone_size: NA; d_call: NA; cdr3_nt: TGTGCCAGCTCACCACTCCCTGCTGGCAGGGTACGCAATGAGCAGTTCTTC; cdr3_aa: CASSPLPAGRVRNEQFF
v_call: TRBV5-4; j_call: TRBJ2-3; clone_size: NA; d_call: NA; cdr3_nt: TGTGCCAGCAGCTTGGAGTCGGTCCGCACAGATACGCAGTATTTT; cdr3_aa: CASSLESVRTDTQYF
v_call: TRBV4-3; j_call: TRBJ1-1; clone_size: NA; d_call: TRBD1; cdr3_nt: TGCGCCAGCAGCCAAGGGGTTAGGACAGGGGGCGTCGCTTTCTTT; cdr3_aa: CASSQGVRTGGVAFF
v_call: TRBV27; j_call: TRBJ2-7; clone_size: NA; d_call: TRBD1; cdr3_nt: TGTGCCAGCAGTTACCGCCCCCCGGACAGGGGTTCCTACGAGCAGTACTTC; cdr3_aa: CASSYRPPDRGSYEQYF
v_call: TRBV27; j_call: TRBJ1-5; clone_size: NA; d_call: NA; cdr3_nt: TGTGCCAGCAGTTTTCGGGGGGTGAGCAATCAGCCCCAGCATTTT; cdr3_aa: CASSFRGVSNQPQHF
v_call: TRBV21-1; j_call: TRBJ2-1; clone_size: NA; d_call: NA; cdr3_nt: NA; cdr3_aa: CASSKWAIGSGRPFPDEQFF
v_call: TRBV19; j_call: TRBJ1-4; clone_size: NA; d_call: TRBD1; cdr3_nt: TGTGCCAGTAGTATCTCCAGGGGGCGAGAAAAACTGTTTTTT; cdr3_aa: CASSISRGREKLFF
v_call: TRBV6-5; j_call: TRBJ1-1; clone_size: once; d_call: NA; cdr3_nt: TGTGCCAGCAGTTACCTCCCGGGCCGCGGGGACACTGAAGCTTTCTTT; cdr3_aa: CASSYLPGRGDTEAFF
v_call: TRBV27; j_call: TRBJ1-2; clone_size: once; d_call: TRBD1; cdr3_nt: TGTGCCAGCAGTTCCCTCGGGACAGCCAACTATGGCTACACCTTC; cdr3_aa: CASSSLGTANYGYTF
v_call: TRBV6-1; j_call: TRBJ2-3; clone_size: NA; d_call: NA; cdr3_nt: TGTGCCAGCATCCACGGAGGGACAGCATCTGATACGCAGTATTTT; cdr3_aa: CASIHGGTASDTQYF
v_call: TRBV19; j_call: TRBJ2-7; clone_size: NA; d_call: NA; cdr3_nt: TGTGCCACCTCGCTGGGCTCCGTTGGGGAGCAGTACTTC; cdr3_aa: CATSLGSVGEQYF
v_call: TRBV6-5; j_call: TRBJ2-2; clone_size: once; d_call: NA; cdr3_nt: TGTGCCAGCAGCCGGACAGATAAGAAGGCCGGGGAGCTGTTTTTT; cdr3_aa: CASSRTDKKAGELFF
v_call: TRBV7-2; j_call: TRBJ2-2; clone_size: NA; d_call: TRBD2; cdr3_nt: TGTGCCAGCCCCGGGACTAGCGGGAATACCGGGGAGCTGTTTTTT; cdr3_aa: CASPGTSGNTGELFF
v_call: TRBV19; j_call: TRBJ2-4; clone_size: NA; d_call: TRBD1; cdr3_nt: TGTGCCAGTAGTAGAGGGGGACAGGGAAACATTCAGTACTTC; cdr3_aa: CASSRGGQGNIQYF
v_call: TRBV4-2; j_call: TRBJ2-3; clone_size: NA; d_call: NA; cdr3_nt: TGTGCCAGCAGCCAAGCAGCAGGGGCGGGCACAGATACGCAGTATTTT; cdr3_aa: CASSQAAGAGTDTQYF
v_call: TRBV2; j_call: TRBJ1-2; clone_size: NA; d_call: TRBD1; cdr3_nt: TGTGCCAGCAGTGACCACCCTCGGGACAGGGACTATGGCTACACCTTC; cdr3_aa: CASSDHPRDRDYGYTF